The 23 T cell receptor beta chains given below trace back to one sample, sequenced in a study of OX40 agonist ivuxolimab in advanced cancers. The assay was immunoSEQ multiplex PCR, and TCRdb's table has in-frame clones only and misses some. The table shows about 80,000 clones, with approximately 90% occurring only once. Here the sequenced sample was CD4+ or CD8+ T cells sorted from blood, taken in a trial of the OX40 agonist ivuxolimab. These receptors all stem from an adult with an advanced solid tumor such as melanoma, head and neck, liver or kidney cancer.

The chain employs TRBV6-5 and TRBJ1-1; tentative D call: TRBD1 (5 bases). The CDR3 spans 14 residues. With 0 bases removed from V and 3 bases from J, the gap between germline ends came to 8 bases. Germline CDR1 and CDR2: MNHEY and SVGAGI. In nucleotides, the CDR3 is TGTGCCAGCAGTTACTCTTCGGGGGACACTGAAGCTTTCTTT. Its protein product is CASSYSSGDTEAFF.

The table lists this clone with a few counts. The chain couples TRBV5-1 to TRBJ2-3; D might be TRBD1 (6 bases). The CDR3 contains 15 residues. The germline gives CDR1 SGHRS, CDR2 YFSETQ. Trimming left V 4 bases short and J 3 bases short, with 15 bases between. CDR3 DNA sequence: TGCGCCAGCAGCGTAACAGGGTGGGGGACAGATACGCAGTATTTT. Amino acid sequence: CASSVTGWGTDTQYF.

Here the CDR3 reads CASSPRTGNANTEAFF. The CDR3 DNA follows: TGTGCCAGCAGCCCACGGACAGGGAATGCGAACACTGAAGCTTTCTTT. V gene TRBV5-5 combines with J gene TRBJ1-1; 8 nucleotides line up with TRBD1. CDR1 SGHKS and CDR2 YYEKEE come from the germline V gene (reference sequence). Trimming cost V 4 bases and J 1 base; bases outside gene matches: 9. The CDR3 has 16 amino acids.

V is TRBV9 and J is TRBJ1-4, with a tentative D call TRBD1 (5 bases). Trimming removed 0 bases at V and 5 bases at J, with 11 bases between. Germline V gene lookup returns CDR1 SGDLS and CDR2 YYNGEE. The CDR3 sequence is 15 residues long. DNA for the CDR3: TGTGCCAGCAGCGTAGCCCCAGGGAGAAATGAAAAACTGTTTTTT. This codes for CASSVAPGRNEKLFF.

V and J are TRBV5-4 and TRBJ1-5, with 7 bases fitting TRBD1. The CDR3 spans 16 residues. The trim removed 4 bases at V and 0 bases at J, leaving 7 bases unmatched. The V gene's germline CDR1 is SGHNT and CDR2 YYREEE (reference sequence). The CDR3 nucleotides are TGTGCCAGCAGCGCCGGCGGGACAGCTAGCAATCAGCCCCAGCATTTT. It translates to CASSAGGTASNQPQHF.

The chain joins TRBV15 to TRBJ2-7; possible D gene TRBD1, 6 bases. Germline V gene sequence: CDR1 LNHNV, CDR2 YYDKDF (reference sequence). Trimming cost V 9 bases and J 4 bases, with 10 bases left between them. The CDR3 runs 11 residues. As DNA, the CDR3 is TGTGCCACTTCCAGGGGATACGAGCAGTACTTC. Translating gives CATSRGYEQYF.

As concerns this clone: The sample holds other DNA sequences that translate to the same CDR3. The rearrangement uses TRBV5-1 and TRBJ1-3; no reliable D call. The CDR3 is 14 residues long. Trimming cost V 4 bases and J 0 bases, with 8 bases left between them. Germline V lookup: CDR1 SGHRS, CDR2 YFSETQ. The CDR3 region has the DNA TGCGCCAGCAGCCCGGGCGGCTCTGGAAACACCATATATTTT. This codes for CASSPGGSGNTIYF.

Only one count was recorded for this clone. The chain couples TRBV18 to TRBJ1-3; no firm D call. CDR1 is KGHSH, CDR2 LQKENI, per germline. The ends were cut back, 3 bases at V and 0 bases at J, with 6 bases in the middle. CDR3 size: 14 residues. The CDR3 sequence: CASSPPYSGNTIYF. CDR3 coding DNA: TGTGCCAGCTCACCCCCGTACTCTGGAAACACCATATATTTT. Based on the CDR3 plus reference TRBV18 and TRBJ1-3, the full variable domain is NAGVMQNPRHLVRRRGQEARLRCSPMKGHSHVYWYRQLPEEGLKFMVYLQKENIIDESGMPKERFSAEFPKEGPSILRIQQVVRGDSAAYFCASSPPYSGNTIYFGEGSWLTVV.

The rearrangement joins TRBV9 to TRBJ2-5; perhaps TRBD2 as D (6 bases). V was pared by 2 bases and J by 2 bases, with 7 bases between. The CDR3 contains 13 residues. Germline V gives CDR1 SGDLS, CDR2 YYNGEE. The CDR3 DNA is TGTGCCAGCAGCGTTAGCGGACAAGAGACCCAGTACTTC. Encoded protein: CASSVSGQETQYF.

The V gene is TRBV28, the J gene TRBJ1-1; 7 bases are a match to TRBD1. Trimming at V came to 4 bases and at J to 4 bases, leaving 6 bases not matched to a gene. In germline, CDR1 is MDHEN, CDR2 SYDVKM. The CDR3 sequence is 14 residues long. Here the CDR3 DNA reads TGTGCCAGCAGTTCAACAGGGGAAAGCACTGAAGCTTTCTTT. Its protein product is CASSSTGESTEAFF.

V gene TRBV7-3 combines with J gene TRBJ2-1; TRBD2 might be the D (6 bases). The CDR3 is 14 amino acids. Per the germline V gene, CDR1 is SGHTA and CDR2 is FQGTGA. With 5 bases removed from V and 2 bases from J, the gap between germline ends came to 10 bases. The CDR3 region is CASSASSAYNEQFF. The CDR3 DNA sequence: TGTGCCAGCAGCGCCTCTAGCGCCTACAATGAGCAGTTCTTC. Drawing the rest from reference TRBV7-3 and TRBJ2-1, the complete variable domain is GAGVSQTPSNKVTEKGKYVELRCDPISGHTALYWYRQSLGQGPEFLIYFQGTGAADDSGLPNDRFFAVRPEGSVSTLKIQRTERGDSAVYLCASSASSAYNEQFFGPGTRLTVL.

The V gene is TRBV6-6, the J gene TRBJ1-1; D uncertain. There are 14 residues in the CDR3. In germline, CDR1 is MNHNY, CDR2 SVGAGI (reference sequence). V lost 5 bases to trimming and J lost 5 bases, with 15 bases between them. The CDR3 sequence: CASSRGPDRTEAFF. CDR3 sequence (DNA): TGTGCCAGCAGTAGAGGGCCTGATAGGACTGAAGCTTTCTTT.

The table lists this clone with a count of one. J is TRBJ2-7 and V is TRBV2; 8 nucleotides agree with TRBD1. From germline, CDR1 is SNHLY and CDR2 FYNNEI. This CDR3 contains 14 residues. With 7 bases clipped from V and 2 bases from J, the junction kept 7 bases outside the gene matches. The CDR3 coding sequence is TGTGCCAGCAAGGGGCAGGGGGCAACCTACGAGCAGTACTTC. This gives the protein CASKGQGATYEQYF.

V is TRBV19 and J is TRBJ2-3; 11 bases align to TRBD1. Germline CDR1 LNHDA, CDR2 SQIVND (reference sequence). The junction had 6 bases not matched to a gene; V was cut back by 4 bases and J by 0 bases. The CDR3 spans 17 residues. CDR3 nucleotide sequence: TGTGCCAGTAGTAAATGGACAGGGGGCGAGAGCACAGATACGCAGTATTTT. Its protein product is CASSKWTGGESTDTQYF.

The rearrangement joins TRBV7-6 to TRBJ2-5, with no clear D. Trimming took off 2 bases at V and 2 bases at J, with 9 bases between the two ends. The CDR3 is 14 residues long. CDR1 and CDR2 (germline): SGHVS, FNYEAQ. The CDR3 sequence is CASSLMSGQETQYF. CDR3 DNA sequence: TGTGCCAGCAGCTTAATGTCAGGTCAAGAGACCCAGTACTTC.

This clone occurred a few times. The gene calls are TRBV2 and TRBJ2-1, with 10 bases aligning to TRBD1. The V segment lost 2 bases and the J segment 10 bases; nucleotides outside the gene matches: 8. This CDR3 comprises 15 residues. From germline, CDR1 is SNHLY and CDR2 FYNNEI. Here the CDR3 DNA reads TGTGCCAGCAGTGAATTGGGGACAGGGGCTAACGAGCAGTTCTTC. Its translation is CASSELGTGANEQFF.

V gene TRBV2 combines with J gene TRBJ1-1; 8 bases are a match to TRBD1. CDR3 size: 13 residues. CDR1 is SNHLY, CDR2 FYNNEI, per germline. After removal of 7 bases from V and 10 bases from J, the junction contained 11 bases not matched to a gene. The CDR3 nucleotides read TGTGCCAGCACCAGTGAGCGGACAGGGAGAGCTTTCTTT. This sequence encodes CASTSERTGRAFF.

V usage is TRBV6-6 and J usage is TRBJ1-6; maybe TRBD1 (5 bases). Germline V gene data show CDR1 as MNHNY and CDR2 as SVGAGI (reference sequence). The CDR3 sequence is 15 residues long. The V end was cut by 2 bases, the J end by 5 bases, with 10 bases between. This chain's CDR3 is CASSYPGRNNSPLHF. The CDR3, as DNA: TGTGCCAGCAGTTACCCGGGACGGAATAATTCACCCCTCCACTTT.

V is TRBV6-5 and J is TRBJ1-1; 9 bases match TRBD1. The V gene end was trimmed by 6 bases and the J gene end by 3 bases; junction bases not matched to a gene: 5. Germline loops: CDR1 MNHEY, CDR2 SVGAGI. This CDR3 region has 14 residues. CDR3 DNA sequence: TGTGCCAGCAGGGGGCGGACAGGGGACACTGAAGCTTTCTTT. Translated, it gives CASRGRTGDTEAFF.

This chain uses TRBV28 with TRBJ2-1; D is undetermined. The V and J ends lost 3 bases and 7 bases respectively, with 13 bases between them. The CDR3 totals 14 residues. Germline CDR1 is MDHEN and CDR2 is SYDVKM. The CDR3 here is CASSLAPIMNEQFF. For the CDR3, the DNA is TGTGCCAGCAGTTTGGCCCCCATTATGAATGAGCAGTTCTTC. Filled out from reference TRBV28 and TRBJ2-1, the complete variable domain reads DVKVTQSSRYLVKRTGEKVFLECVQDMDHENMFWYRQDPGLGLRLIYFSYDVKMKEKGDIPEGYSVSREKKERFSLILESASTNQTSMYLCASSLAPIMNEQFFGPGTRLTVL.

The CDR3 region has the DNA TGCAGCGTCAATAACCGACAGGGACCGAGCGATGAGCAGTTCTTC. This encodes CSVNNRQGPSDEQFF. This chain joins TRBV29-1 and TRBJ2-1, with 7 bases that match TRBD1. After removal of 6 bases from V and 8 bases from J, the junction contained 16 bases not matched to a gene. Per the germline V gene, CDR1 is SQVTM and CDR2 is ANQGSEA. CDR3 size: 15 residues.

The chain employs TRBV19 and TRBJ1-1, with a tentative D call TRBD1 (6 bases). Germline V CDR1 and CDR2: LNHDA, SQIVND (reference sequence). Between the trimmed V and J ends, which lost 6 bases and 1 base, there was a span of 18 bases. The CDR3 contains 16 residues. CDR3 region: CASSPDRGISNTEAFF. Here the CDR3 DNA reads TGTGCCAGTAGCCCCGATAGGGGGATTTCGAACACTGAAGCTTTCTTT.

This clone was observed once. J is TRBJ2-3 and V is TRBV6-6; 11 bases align to TRBD1. With V trimmed by 4 bases and J by 5 bases, 2 bases remained unmatched. Germline assignment: CDR1 MNHNY and CDR2 SVGAGI (reference sequence). The CDR3 has 14 amino acids. The CDR3 region has the DNA TGTGCCAGCAGTTCCGGGACAGGGGGAGATACGCAGTATTTT. Protein: CASSSGTGGDTQYF.